The 11 T cell receptor beta chains below come from one sample, sequenced in a study of technical replicates of blood from a handful of donors. TCRdb's copy holds only in-frame clones and misses some; the assay was immunoSEQ multiplex PCR. Seen here are tens of thousands of clones, more than 75% observed once, and the top ten hold 5% to 6.5%. The sample taken for sequencing was PBMCs. These receptors were collected from a human donor in good health. Some clones in this sample may be carry-over from other donors' samples.

This clone was detected only a few times. V usage is TRBV4-2 and J usage is TRBJ2-3, with 8 nucleotides matching TRBD2. The CDR3 has 18 residues. The ends lost 0 bases at V and 0 bases at J; junction bases unmatched: 8. The germline V gene has CDR1 LGHNA and CDR2 YNFKEQ. CDR3 amino acids: CASSQDLVASGSTDTQYF. The CDR3 DNA follows: TGTGCCAGCAGCCAAGACCTCGTCGCTAGCGGGAGCACAGATACGCAGTATTTT.

The chain uses TRBV4-2 and TRBJ1-2; 8 bases agree with TRBD1. The germline V gene encodes CDR1 LGHNA and CDR2 YNFKEQ. The CDR3 length is 18 residues. Trimming took 0 bases from V and 10 from J; bases not matched to a gene: 19. CDR3 coding DNA: TGTGCCAGCAGCCAAGATCTTTTTGATGGACAGGGAATAGTAGTCTACACCTTC. As protein: CASSQDLFDGQGIVVYTF.

The J gene is TRBJ1-5, the V gene TRBV7-2; tentative D call: TRBD1 (5 bases). The CDR3 contains 14 residues. The germline V gene encodes CDR1 SGHTA and CDR2 FQGNSA. V dropped 5 bases and J dropped 4 bases, with 12 bases sitting between them. The CDR3 bases are TGTGCCAGCAGCCAAACGGGGGGGAATCAGCCCCAGCATTTT. Protein: CASSQTGGNQPQHF.

The chain carries TRBV2 and TRBJ1-4; D is ambiguous. CDR3 length: 11 residues. V gave up 7 bases and J gave up 7 bases, with 7 bases separating them. Looked up from germline, CDR1 is SNHLY and CDR2 is FYNNEI. Here the CDR3 reads CASMVGEKLFF. The CDR3 DNA follows: TGTGCCAGCATGGTCGGTGAAAAACTGTTTTTT.

This chain joins TRBV6-5 and TRBJ1-2; maybe TRBD1 (6 bases). The V and J ends lost 7 bases and 5 bases respectively, with 14 bases between them. Germline CDR1 reads MNHEY; CDR2 reads SVGAGI. This CDR3 contains 13 residues. CDR3 in DNA: TGTGCCAGCACCCAAAGGGGGGGGTATGGCTACACCTTC. It encodes CASTQRGGYGYTF.

The chain links TRBV9 to TRBJ2-1; 9 nucleotides line up with TRBD2. The V gene's germline CDR1 is SGDLS and CDR2 YYNGEE. J lost 4 bases, V lost 4 bases, and 6 bases had no gene match. This CDR3 is built from 15 residues. CDR3 sequence reads: CASSSTSGLYNEQFF. The CDR3, as DNA: TGTGCCAGCAGCTCGACTAGCGGATTATACAATGAGCAGTTCTTC.

The J gene is TRBJ2-7, the V gene TRBV7-2; TRBD1 is a possible D gene (6 bases). V dropped 2 bases and J dropped 2 bases, with 13 bases sitting between them. This CDR3 spans 15 amino acids. The V gene's germline CDR1 is SGHTA and CDR2 FQGNSA. CDR3 in DNA: TGTGCCAGCAGCTTACACCGGGACACAGCCTACGAGCAGTACTTC. It specifies CASSLHRDTAYEQYF.

J is TRBJ2-2 and V is TRBV5-4, with D possibly matching TRBD2 (6 bases). V shed 4 bases and J shed 6 bases, with 22 bases lying between them. The CDR3 totals 17 residues. Per the germline V gene, CDR1 is SGHNT and CDR2 is YYREEE (reference sequence). The CDR3 here is CASSPAAGSTWAGELFF. The CDR3, as DNA: TGTGCCAGCAGCCCGGCCGCGGGAAGCACCTGGGCCGGGGAGCTGTTTTTT.

The chain has TRBV14 and TRBJ2-1; a weak D match, TRBD2 (5 bases). The ends were cut back, 0 bases at V and 8 bases at J, with 8 bases in the middle. CDR3 size: 13 residues. Germline loops: CDR1 SGHDN, CDR2 FVKESK. The CDR3 sequence is CASSQDRRDEQFF. The CDR3 DNA sequence: TGTGCCAGCAGCCAAGATAGGCGGGATGAGCAGTTCTTC.

This rearrangement joins TRBV5-1 to TRBJ1-4; perhaps TRBD1 as D (5 bases). The CDR3 consists of 13 residues. V shed 0 bases and J shed 10 bases, with 10 bases lying between them. Germline V gene data show CDR1 as SGHRS and CDR2 as YFSETQ. This chain's CDR3 is CASSLDQGRKLFF. The CDR3 DNA is TGCGCCAGCAGCTTGGATCAGGGAAGAAAACTGTTTTTT.

As DNA, the CDR3 is TGTGCCAGTAGTCTACAAGGGACAGGGGCTTCACCCCTCCACTTT. It codes for CASSLQGTGASPLHF. V is TRBV19 and J is TRBJ1-6; 10 positions agree with TRBD1. Unmatched junction bases numbered 7, after V lost 5 bases and J lost 9 bases. CDR3 length: 15 amino acids. The germline gives CDR1 LNHDA, CDR2 SQIVND (reference sequence). The variable domain in full, with the rest retrieved from reference TRBV19 and TRBJ1-6, is DGGITQSPKYLFRKEGQNVTLSCEQNLNHDAMYWYRQDPGQGLRLIYYSQIVNDFQKGDIAEGYSVSREKKESFPLTVTSAQKNPTAFYLCASSLQGTGASPLHFGNGTRLTVT.